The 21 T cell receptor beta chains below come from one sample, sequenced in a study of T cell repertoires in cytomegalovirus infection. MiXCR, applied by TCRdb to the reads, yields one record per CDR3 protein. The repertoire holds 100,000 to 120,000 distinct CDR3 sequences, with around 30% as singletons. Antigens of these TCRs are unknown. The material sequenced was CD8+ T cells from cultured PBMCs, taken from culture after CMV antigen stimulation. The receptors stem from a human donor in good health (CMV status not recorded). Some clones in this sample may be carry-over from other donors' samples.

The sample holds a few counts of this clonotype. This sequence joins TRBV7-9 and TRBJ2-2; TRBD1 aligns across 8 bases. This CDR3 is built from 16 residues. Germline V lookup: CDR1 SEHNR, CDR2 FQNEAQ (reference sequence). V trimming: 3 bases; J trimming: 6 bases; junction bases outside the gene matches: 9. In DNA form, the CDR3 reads TGTGCCAGCAGCTTCGTCGGACAGGGACCAGCCGGGGAGCTGTTTTTT. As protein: CASSFVGQGPAGELFF.

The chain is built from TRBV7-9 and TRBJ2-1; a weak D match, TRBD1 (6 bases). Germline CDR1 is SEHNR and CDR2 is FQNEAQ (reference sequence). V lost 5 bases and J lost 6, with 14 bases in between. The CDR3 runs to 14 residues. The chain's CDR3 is CASSLRTESNEQFF. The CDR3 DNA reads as TGTGCCAGCAGCCTCCGGACAGAGTCCAATGAGCAGTTCTTC.

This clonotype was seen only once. The CDR3 spells CSARSQAGGLDTQYF. CDR3 coding DNA: TGCAGTGCTAGAAGCCAAGCGGGGGGTTTAGATACGCAGTATTTT. The chain combines TRBV20-1 with TRBJ2-3, with 9 nucleotides matching TRBD2. Trimming removed 2 bases from V and 5 bases from J; junction bases left unmatched: 8. The CDR3 runs to 15 residues. The germline gives CDR1 DFQATT, CDR2 SNEGSKA (reference sequence).

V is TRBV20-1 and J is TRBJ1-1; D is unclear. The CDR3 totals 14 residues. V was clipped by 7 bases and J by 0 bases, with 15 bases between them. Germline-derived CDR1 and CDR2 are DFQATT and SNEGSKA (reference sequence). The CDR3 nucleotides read TGCAGTGGCTCTCCGGGGATGATGAACACTGAAGCTTTCTTT. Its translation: CSGSPGMMNTEAFF.

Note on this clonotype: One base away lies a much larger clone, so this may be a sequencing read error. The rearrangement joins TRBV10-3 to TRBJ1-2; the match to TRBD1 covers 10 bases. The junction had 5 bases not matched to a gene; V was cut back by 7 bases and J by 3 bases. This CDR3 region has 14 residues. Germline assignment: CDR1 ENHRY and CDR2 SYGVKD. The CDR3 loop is CAIKTGGTYYGYTF. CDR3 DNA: TGTGCCATCAAGACAGGGGGCACCTACTATGGCTACACCTTC.

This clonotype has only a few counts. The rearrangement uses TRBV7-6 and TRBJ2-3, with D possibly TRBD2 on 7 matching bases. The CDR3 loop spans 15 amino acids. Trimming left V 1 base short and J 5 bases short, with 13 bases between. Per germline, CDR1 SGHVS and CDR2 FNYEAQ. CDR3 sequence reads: CASSLVPGGVDTQYF. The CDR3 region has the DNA TGTGCCAGCAGCTTAGTGCCGGGGGGCGTAGATACGCAGTATTTT. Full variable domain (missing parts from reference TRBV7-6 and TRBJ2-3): GAGVSQSPRYKVTKRGQDVALRCDPISGHVSLYWYRQALGQGPEFLTYFNYEAQQDKSGLPNDRFSAERPEGSISTLTIQRTEQRDSAMYRCASSLVPGGVDTQYFGPGTRLTVL.

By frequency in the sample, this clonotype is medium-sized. CDR3 bases: TGTGCCAGCAGTTGGGGGCGGGGGGGAAGAGGCAATGAGCAGTTCTTC. Translated, it gives CASSWGRGGRGNEQFF. This chain uses TRBV27 with TRBJ2-1; TRBD2 aligns across 9 bases. Unmatched junction bases numbered 10, after V lost 4 bases and J lost 6 bases. The CDR3 runs 16 residues. Per the germline V gene, CDR1 is MNHEY and CDR2 is SMNVEV (reference sequence).

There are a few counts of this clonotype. The DNA for the CDR3 is TGTGCCAGCAGCGAATTCGCCATCTCGGGACGCAGGGATATCATGAACACTGAAGCTTTCTTT. Its protein is CASSEFAISGRRDIMNTEAFF. J is TRBJ1-1 and V is TRBV6-5; possible D gene TRBD1, 5 bases. The ends were cut back, 6 bases at V and 0 bases at J, with 32 bases in the middle. In germline, CDR1 is MNHEY, CDR2 SVGAGI. There are 21 residues in the CDR3.

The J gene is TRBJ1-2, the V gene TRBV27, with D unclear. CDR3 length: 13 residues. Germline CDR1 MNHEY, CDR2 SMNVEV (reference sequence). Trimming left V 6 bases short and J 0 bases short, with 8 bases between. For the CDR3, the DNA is TGTGCCAGCAGGCTAAATTCTAACTATGGCTACACCTTC. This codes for CASRLNSNYGYTF.

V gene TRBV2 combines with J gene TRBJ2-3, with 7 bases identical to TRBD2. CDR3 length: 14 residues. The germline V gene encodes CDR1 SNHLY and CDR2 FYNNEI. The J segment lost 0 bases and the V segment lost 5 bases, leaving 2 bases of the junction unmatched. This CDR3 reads CASSTGGSTDTQYF. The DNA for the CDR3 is TGTGCCAGCAGTACCGGGGGGAGCACAGATACGCAGTATTTT.

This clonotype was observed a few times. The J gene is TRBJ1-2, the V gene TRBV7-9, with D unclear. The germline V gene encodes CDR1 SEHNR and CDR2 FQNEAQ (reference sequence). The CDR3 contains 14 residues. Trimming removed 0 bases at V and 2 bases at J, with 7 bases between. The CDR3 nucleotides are TGTGCCAGCAGCTTAGCGGGGTTCAACTATGGCTACACCTTC. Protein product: CASSLAGFNYGYTF.

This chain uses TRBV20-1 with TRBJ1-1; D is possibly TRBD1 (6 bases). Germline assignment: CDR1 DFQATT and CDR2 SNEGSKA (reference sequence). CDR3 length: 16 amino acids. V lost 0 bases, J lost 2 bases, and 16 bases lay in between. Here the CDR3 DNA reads TGCAGTGCTAGAGATCACTCGGGACAAGACAACACTGAAGCTTTCTTT. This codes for CSARDHSGQDNTEAFF.

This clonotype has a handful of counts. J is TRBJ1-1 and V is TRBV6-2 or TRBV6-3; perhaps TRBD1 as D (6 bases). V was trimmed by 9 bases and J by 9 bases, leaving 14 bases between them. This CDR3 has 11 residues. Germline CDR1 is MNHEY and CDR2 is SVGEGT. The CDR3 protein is CASRTALKAFF. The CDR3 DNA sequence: TGTGCCAGTCGGACAGCACTGAAAGCTTTCTTT.

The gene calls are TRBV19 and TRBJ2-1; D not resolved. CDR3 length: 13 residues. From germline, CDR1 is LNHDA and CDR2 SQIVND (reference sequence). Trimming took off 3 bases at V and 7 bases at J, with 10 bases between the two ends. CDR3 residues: CASSMRPWNEQFF. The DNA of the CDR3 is TGTGCCAGTAGTATGCGTCCCTGGAATGAGCAGTTCTTC.

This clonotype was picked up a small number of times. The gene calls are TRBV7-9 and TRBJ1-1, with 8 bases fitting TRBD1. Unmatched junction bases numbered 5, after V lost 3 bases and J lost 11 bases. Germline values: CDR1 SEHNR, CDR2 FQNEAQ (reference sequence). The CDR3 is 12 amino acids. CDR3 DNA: TGTGCCAGCAGCTTGGGACAGGATTACGCTTTCTTT. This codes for CASSLGQDYAFF.

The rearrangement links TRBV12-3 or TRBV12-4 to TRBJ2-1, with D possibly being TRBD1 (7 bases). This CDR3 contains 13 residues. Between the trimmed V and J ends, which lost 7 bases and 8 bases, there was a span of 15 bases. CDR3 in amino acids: CASKQGGYDEQFF. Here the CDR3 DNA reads TGTGCCAGCAAGCAGGGGGGATACGATGAGCAGTTCTTC.

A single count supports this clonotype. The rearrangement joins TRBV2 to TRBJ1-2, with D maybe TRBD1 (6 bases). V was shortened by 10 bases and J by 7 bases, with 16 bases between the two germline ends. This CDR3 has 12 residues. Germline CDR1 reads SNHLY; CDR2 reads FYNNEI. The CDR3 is CAIVGGAAGYTF. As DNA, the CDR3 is TGTGCCATCGTTGGGGGGGCGGCTGGCTACACCTTC.

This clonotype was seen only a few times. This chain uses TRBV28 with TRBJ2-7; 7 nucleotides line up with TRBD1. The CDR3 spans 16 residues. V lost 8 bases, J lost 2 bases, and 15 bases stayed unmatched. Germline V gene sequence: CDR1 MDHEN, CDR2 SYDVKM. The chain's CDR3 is CASAGNRGQRTYEQYF. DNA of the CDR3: TGTGCCAGCGCCGGTAATCGGGGACAGAGAACCTACGAGCAGTACTTC.

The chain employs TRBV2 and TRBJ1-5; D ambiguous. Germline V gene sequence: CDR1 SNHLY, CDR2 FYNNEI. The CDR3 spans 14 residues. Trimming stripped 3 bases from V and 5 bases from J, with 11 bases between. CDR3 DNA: TGTGCCAGCAGTGATAGGGCCGATTATCAGCCCCAGCATTTT. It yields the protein CASSDRADYQPQHF. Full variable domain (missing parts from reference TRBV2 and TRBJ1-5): EPEVTQTPSHQVTQMGQEVILRCVPISNHLYFYWYRQILGQKVEFLVSFYNNEISEKSEIFDDQFSVERPDGSNFTLKIRSTKLEDSAMYFCASSDRADYQPQHFGDGTRLSIL.

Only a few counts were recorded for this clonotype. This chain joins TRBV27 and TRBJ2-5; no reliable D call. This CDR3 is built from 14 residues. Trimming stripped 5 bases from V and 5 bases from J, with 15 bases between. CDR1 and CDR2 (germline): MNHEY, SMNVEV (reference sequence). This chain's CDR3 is CASSPTRPGETQYF. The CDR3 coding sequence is TGTGCCAGCAGTCCGACAAGACCGGGTGAGACCCAGTACTTC.

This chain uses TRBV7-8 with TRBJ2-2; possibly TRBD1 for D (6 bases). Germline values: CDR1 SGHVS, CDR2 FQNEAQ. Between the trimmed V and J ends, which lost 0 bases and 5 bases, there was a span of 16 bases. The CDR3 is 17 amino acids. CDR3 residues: CASSLAAGVFGTGELFF. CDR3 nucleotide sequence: TGTGCCAGCAGCTTAGCGGCAGGGGTGTTTGGAACCGGGGAGCTGTTTTTT.